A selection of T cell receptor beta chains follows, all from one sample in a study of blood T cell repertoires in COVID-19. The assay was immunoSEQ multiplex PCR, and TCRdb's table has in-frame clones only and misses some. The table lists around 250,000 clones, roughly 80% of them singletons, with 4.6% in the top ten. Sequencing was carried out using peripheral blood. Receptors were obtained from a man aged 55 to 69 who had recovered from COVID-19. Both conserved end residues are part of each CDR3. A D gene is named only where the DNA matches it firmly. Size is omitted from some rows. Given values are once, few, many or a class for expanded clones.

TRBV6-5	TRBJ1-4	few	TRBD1	TGTGCCAGCAGTAGGGACAGGGGGAACGAAAAACTGTTTTTT	CASSRDRGNEKLFF
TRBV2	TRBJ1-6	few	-	TGTGCCAGCAGTGACAGGGAAAATTCACCCCTCCACTTT	CASSDRENSPLHF
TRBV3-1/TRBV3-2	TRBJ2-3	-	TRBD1	TGTGCCAGCAGCCAAGAAGGGGGCCGCACAGATACGCAGTATTTT	CASSQEGGRTDTQYF
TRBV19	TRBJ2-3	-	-	TGTGCCACCAGACGGGGTCTGAGCACAGATACGCAGTATTTT	CATRRGLSTDTQYF
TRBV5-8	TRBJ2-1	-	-	TGTGCCAGCAGCTTGGATGGCCAGCGGAGGAACAATGAGCAGTTCTTC	CASSLDGQRRNNEQFF
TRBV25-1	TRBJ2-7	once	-	TGTGCCAGCAGTGAAGGCAGGGGCGACGAGCAGTACTTC	CASSEGRGDEQYF
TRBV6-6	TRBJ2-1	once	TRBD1	TGTGCCAGCAGTTACCCTGGGACAGGCTACAATGAGCAGTTCTTC	CASSYPGTGYNEQFF
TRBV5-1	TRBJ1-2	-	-	TGCGCCAGCAGCTACGGCGGGAACTATGGCTACACCTTC	CASSYGGNYGYTF
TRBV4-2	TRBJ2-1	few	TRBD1	TGTGCCAGCAGCCTAAGGGACAGGGGGAACGATGAGCAGTTCTTC	CASSLRDRGNDEQFF
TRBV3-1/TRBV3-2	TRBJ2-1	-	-	TGTGCCAGCAGCCCAGTGGGGGGAGGCTACAATGAGCAGTTCTTC	CASSPVGGGYNEQFF
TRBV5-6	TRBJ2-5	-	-	TGTGCCAGCAGCTTGGTGGGGGACACCGAGACCCAGTACTTC	CASSLVGDTETQYF
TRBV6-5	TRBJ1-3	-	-	TGTGCCAGCAGTTACTCGAGGCCGAGCTCTGGAAACACCATATATTTT	CASSYSRPSSGNTIYF
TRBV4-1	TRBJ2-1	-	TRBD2	TGCGCCAGCAGCCACCCCTCGCGGGGGTACAATGAGCAGTTCTTC	CASSHPSRGYNEQFF
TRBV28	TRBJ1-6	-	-	TGTGCCAGCAGTTTACGGGGGAGGGGGTATGGGTCACCCCTCCACTTT	CASSLRGRGYGSPLHF
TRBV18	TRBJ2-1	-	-	TGTGCCAGCTCACCCGGGACCCAGGGGGGTTACAATGAGCAGTTCTTC	CASSPGTQGGYNEQFF
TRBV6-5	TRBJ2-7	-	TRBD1	TGTGCCAGCGACCGGGACAGCTCCTACGAGCAGTACTTC	CASDRDSSYEQYF
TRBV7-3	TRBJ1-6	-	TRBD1	TGTGCCAGCAGCTTATCAGGGGGTAATTCACCCCTCCACTTT	CASSLSGGNSPLHF
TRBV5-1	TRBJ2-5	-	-	TGCGCCAGCAGCTTGAGTCTTAGCGAACAAGAGACCCAGTACTTC	CASSLSLSEQETQYF
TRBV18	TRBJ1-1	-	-	TGTGCCAGCTCTCGACAGCGCGGGGACACTGAAGCTTTCTTT	CASSRQRGDTEAFF
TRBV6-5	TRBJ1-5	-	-	TGTGCCAGCAGGGTCGCGGATCAGCCCCAGCATTTT	CASRVADQPQHF
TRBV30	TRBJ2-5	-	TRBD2	TGTGCCGCCGCTAGCGGGGGGGGCCAAGAGACCCAGTACTTC	CAAASGGGQETQYF
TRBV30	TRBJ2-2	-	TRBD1	TGTGCCTGGAGTGTGCCAGGGGGCTACGGGGAGCTGTTTTTT	CAWSVPGGYGELFF
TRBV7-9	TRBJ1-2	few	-	TGTGCCAGCACCCCGCTGGCCGGCTACACCTTC	CASTPLAGYTF
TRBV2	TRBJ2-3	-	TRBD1	TGTGCCAGCAATGGACAGGGGCGCACAGATACGCAGTATTTT	CASNGQGRTDTQYF
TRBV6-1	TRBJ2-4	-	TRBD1	TGTGCCAGCAGTGAAGGAGGGCAGGGGGCTCCCAAAAACATTCAGTACTTC	CASSEGGQGAPKNIQYF
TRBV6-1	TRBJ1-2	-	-	TGTGCCAGCAGTGAACTTTCGGGGGCTAACTATGGCTACACCTTC	CASSELSGANYGYTF
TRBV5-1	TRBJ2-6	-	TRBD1	TGCGCCAGCAGTCCCGGGACAGGGTCCGGGGCCAACGTCCTGACTTTC	CASSPGTGSGANVLTF
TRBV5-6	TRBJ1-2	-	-	TGTGCCAGCAGCTTACCAGTCGGAGGTGGCTACACCTTC	CASSLPVGGGYTF
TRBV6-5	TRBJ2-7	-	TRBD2	TGTGCCAGCACCCGGGGACTAGCGGGGGGCTACGAGCAGTACTTC	CASTRGLAGGYEQYF
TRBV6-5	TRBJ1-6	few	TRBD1	TGTGCCAGCAGTTGGGACAGTCGTAATTCACCCCTCCACTTT	CASSWDSRNSPLHF
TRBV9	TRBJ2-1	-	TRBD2	TGTGCCAGCACCTCCGGCCAAAGCGGGATCCGATCGGATGAGCAGTTCTTC	CASTSGQSGIRSDEQFF
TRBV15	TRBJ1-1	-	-	TGTGCCACCAGCAGAGATCTGGGGGGCACTGAAGCTTTCTTT	CATSRDLGGTEAFF
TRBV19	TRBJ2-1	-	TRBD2	TGTGCCAGTAGCGGACTAGCGGGAGGCGAGCAGTTCTTC	CASSGLAGGEQFF
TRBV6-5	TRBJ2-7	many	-	TGTGCCAGCAGCTCTCCGGGGGAGTCCTACGAGCAGTACTTC	CASSSPGESYEQYF
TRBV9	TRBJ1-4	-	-	TGTGCCAGCAGCGTAGGGGCAGCAGCAACTAATGAAAAACTGTTTTTT	CASSVGAAATNEKLFF
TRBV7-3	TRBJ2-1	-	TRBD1	TGTGCCAGCAGCTTAGGGACAGGGGCCGGCAATGAGCAGTTCTTC	CASSLGTGAGNEQFF
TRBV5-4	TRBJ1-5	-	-	TGTGCCAGCAGCTTCGACGGGGTCGGGCCCCAGCATTTT	CASSFDGVGPQHF
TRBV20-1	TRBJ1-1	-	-	TGCAGTGCTAGTCCCAGGGGCACTGAAGCTTTCTTT	CSASPRGTEAFF